Included here is one T cell receptor (beta chain) sequence, with context. Its matching antigen is unknown. Second-dose recipients at about 4 or about 12 weeks were treated as one pooled group. This sample is drawn from a study of T cell responses to AZD1222 COVID-19 vaccine. Study-wide results and limits: Recipients of two AZD1222 doses showed rising Spike-specific TCR breadth and depth. Mostly white British, mostly female donors; authors suggested clonal diversity may be underestimated.

Germline assignment: CDR1 MDHEN and CDR2 SYDVKM. Losses at the gene ends were 4 bases for V and 8 bases for J; bases not matched to a gene: 7. The CDR3 runs 14 residues. Sequencing used immunoSEQ multiplex PCR; TCRdb keeps in-frame clones, though not all of them. Among roughly 200,000 clones listed, just over 90% were seen once. The source material was peripheral blood, sampled 28 days after the second AZD1222 dose. The source of this sequence is an adult who received the AZD1222 COVID-19 vaccine. The chain is built from TRBV28 and TRBJ1-2, with 10 bases lining up with TRBD1. The CDR3 coding sequence is TGTGCCAGCAGTTCCGCCGGGACAGGGGTAGGCTACACCTTC. It yields the protein CASSSAGTGVGYTF.